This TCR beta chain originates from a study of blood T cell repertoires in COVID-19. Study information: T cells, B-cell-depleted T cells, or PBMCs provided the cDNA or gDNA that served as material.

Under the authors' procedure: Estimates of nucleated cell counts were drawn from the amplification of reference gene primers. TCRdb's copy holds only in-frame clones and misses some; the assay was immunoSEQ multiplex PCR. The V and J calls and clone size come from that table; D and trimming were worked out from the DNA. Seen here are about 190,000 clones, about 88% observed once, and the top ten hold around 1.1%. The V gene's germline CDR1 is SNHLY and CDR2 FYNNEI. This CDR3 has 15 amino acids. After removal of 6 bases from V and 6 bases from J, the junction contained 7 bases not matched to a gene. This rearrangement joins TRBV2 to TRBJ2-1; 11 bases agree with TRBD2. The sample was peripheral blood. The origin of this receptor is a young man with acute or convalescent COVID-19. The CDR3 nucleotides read TGTGCCAGCAGCCGAACTAGCGGGAGTTTCAATGAGCAGTTCTTC. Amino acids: CASSRTSGSFNEQFF. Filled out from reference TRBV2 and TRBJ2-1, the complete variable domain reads EPEVTQTPSHQVTQMGQEVILRCVPISNHLYFYWYRQILGQKVEFLVSFYNNEISEKSEIFDDQFSVERPDGSNFTLKIRSTKLEDSAMYFCASSRTSGSFNEQFFGPGTRLTVL.